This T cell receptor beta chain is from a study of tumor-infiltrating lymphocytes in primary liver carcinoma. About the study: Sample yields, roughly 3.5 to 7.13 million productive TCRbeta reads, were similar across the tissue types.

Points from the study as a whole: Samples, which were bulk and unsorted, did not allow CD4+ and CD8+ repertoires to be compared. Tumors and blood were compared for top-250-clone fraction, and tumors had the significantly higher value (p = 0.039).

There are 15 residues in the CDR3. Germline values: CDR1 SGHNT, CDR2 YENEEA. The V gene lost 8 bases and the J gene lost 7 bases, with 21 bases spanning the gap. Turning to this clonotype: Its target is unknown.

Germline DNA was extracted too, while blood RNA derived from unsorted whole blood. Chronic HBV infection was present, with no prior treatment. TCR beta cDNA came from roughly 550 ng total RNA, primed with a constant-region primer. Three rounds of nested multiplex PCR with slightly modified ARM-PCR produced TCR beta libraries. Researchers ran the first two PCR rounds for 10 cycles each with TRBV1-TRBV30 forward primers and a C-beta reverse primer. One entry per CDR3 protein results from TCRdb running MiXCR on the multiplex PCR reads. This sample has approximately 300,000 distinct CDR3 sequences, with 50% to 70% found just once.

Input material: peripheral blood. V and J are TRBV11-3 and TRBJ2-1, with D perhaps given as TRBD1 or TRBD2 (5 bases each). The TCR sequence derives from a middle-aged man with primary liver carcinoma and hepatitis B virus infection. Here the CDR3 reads CASGAGTWSLNEQFF. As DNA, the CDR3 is TGTGCCAGCGGCGCCGGGACCTGGTCCCTAAATGAGCAGTTCTTC.